The following is a T cell receptor (beta chain) sequence with its context. The data are from a study of Ad26.COV2.S vaccination and SARS-CoV-2 variants. Deletions cut 4 bases from V and 0 bases from J, with 23 bases between. CDR3 length equals 20 residues. The germline V gene has CDR1 SGDLS and CDR2 YYNGEE. Sequencing was performed with immunoSEQ multiplex PCR; in TCRdb, only in-frame clones are kept and a portion is missing. The sample has some 460,000 clones, nearly 90% seen once; the top ten hold 1.5% to 2%. Treatment specified: about 20 received Ad26.COV2.S at low or high dose, single or two shots; about 5 received placebo; per-sample allocation not given. Following the first vaccine or placebo injection, samples were taken on day 63. An adult aged 18-55 years in Boston served as the donor.

The rearrangement links TRBV9 to TRBJ2-6; D may be TRBD2 (5 bases). The receptor's source is a person between 18 and 59 years old who received the Ad26.COV2.S COVID-19 vaccine or a placebo. The starting material was peripheral blood, obtained in a trial of Ad26.COV2.S vaccine versus placebo. CDR3 DNA: TGTGCCAGCAGCACCAACCTTAGGACTGGGCTTAGCTCTGGGGCCAACGTCCTGACTTTC. Protein product: CASSTNLRTGLSSGANVLTF.